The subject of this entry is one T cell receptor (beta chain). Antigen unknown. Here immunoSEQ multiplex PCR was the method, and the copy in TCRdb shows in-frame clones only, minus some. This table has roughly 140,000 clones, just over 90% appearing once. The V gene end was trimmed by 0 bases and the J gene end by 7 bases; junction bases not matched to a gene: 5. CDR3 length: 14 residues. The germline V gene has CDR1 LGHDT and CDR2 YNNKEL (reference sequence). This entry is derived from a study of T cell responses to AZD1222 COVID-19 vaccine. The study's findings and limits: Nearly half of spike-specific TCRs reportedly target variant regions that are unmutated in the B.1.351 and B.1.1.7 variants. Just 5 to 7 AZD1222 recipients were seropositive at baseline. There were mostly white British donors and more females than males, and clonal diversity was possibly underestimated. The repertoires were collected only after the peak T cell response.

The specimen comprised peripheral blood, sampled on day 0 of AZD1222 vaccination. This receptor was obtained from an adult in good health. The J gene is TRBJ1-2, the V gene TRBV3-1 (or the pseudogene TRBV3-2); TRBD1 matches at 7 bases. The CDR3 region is CASSQEGQGGGYTF. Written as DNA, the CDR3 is TGTGCCAGCAGCCAAGAGGGGCAGGGGGGTGGCTACACCTTC.